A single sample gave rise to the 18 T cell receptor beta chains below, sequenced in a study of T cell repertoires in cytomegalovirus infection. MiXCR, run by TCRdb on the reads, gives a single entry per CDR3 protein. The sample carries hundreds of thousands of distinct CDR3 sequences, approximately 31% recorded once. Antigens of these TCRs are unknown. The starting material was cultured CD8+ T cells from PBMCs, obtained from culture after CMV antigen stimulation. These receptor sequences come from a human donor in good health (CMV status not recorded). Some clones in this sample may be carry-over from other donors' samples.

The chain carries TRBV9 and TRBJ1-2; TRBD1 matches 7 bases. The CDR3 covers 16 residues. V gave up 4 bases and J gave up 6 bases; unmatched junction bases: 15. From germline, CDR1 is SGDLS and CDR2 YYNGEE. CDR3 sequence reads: CASSHSRTGHDDGYTF. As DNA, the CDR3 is TGTGCCAGCAGCCACTCTCGGACAGGCCACGACGATGGCTACACCTTC. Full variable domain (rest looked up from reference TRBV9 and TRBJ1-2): DSGVTQTPKHLITATGQRVTLRCSPRSGDLSVYWYQQSLDQGLQFLIQYYNGEERAKGNILERFSAQQFPDLHSELNLSSLELGDSALYFCASSHSRTGHDDGYTFGSGTRLTVV.

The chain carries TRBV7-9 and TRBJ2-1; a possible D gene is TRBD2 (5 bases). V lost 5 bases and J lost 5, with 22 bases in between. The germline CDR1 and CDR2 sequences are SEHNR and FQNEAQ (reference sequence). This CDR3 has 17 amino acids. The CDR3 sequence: CASSRPQDSILDNEQFF. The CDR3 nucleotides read TGTGCCAGCAGCCGCCCGCAGGACTCAATACTAGACAATGAGCAGTTCTTC. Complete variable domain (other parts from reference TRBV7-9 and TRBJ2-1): DTGVSQNPRHKITKRGQNVTFRCDPISEHNRLYWYRQTLGQGPEFLTYFQNEAQLEKSRLLSDRFSAERPKGSFSTLEIQRTEQGDSAMYLCASSRPQDSILDNEQFFGPGTRLTVL.

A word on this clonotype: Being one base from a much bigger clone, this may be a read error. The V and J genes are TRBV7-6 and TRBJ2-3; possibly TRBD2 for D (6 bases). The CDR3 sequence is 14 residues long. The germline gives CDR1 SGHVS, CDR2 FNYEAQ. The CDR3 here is CVSSLARDLDTQYF. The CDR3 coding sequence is TGTGTCAGCAGCTTGGCGCGGGATTTGGATACGCAGTATTTT.

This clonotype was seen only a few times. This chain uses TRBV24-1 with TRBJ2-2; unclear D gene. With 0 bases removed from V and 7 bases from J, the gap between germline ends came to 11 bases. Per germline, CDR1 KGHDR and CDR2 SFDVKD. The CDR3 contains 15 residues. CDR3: CATSDLPHFSGELFF. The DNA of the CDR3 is TGTGCCACCAGTGATTTGCCTCATTTTAGCGGGGAGCTGTTTTTT.

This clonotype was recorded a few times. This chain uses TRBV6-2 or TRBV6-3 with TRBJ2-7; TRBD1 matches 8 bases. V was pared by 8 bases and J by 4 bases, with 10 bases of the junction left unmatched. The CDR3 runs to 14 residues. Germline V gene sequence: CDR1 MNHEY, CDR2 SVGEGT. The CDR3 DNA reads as TGTGCCAGCGGTCCTCGCAGGGGGCCTTACGAGCAGTACGTC. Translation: CASGPRRGPYEQYV.

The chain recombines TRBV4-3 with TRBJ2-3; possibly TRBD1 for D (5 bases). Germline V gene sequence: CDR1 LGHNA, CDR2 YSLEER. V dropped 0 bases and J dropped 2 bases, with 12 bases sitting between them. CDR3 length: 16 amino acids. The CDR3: CASSQDLTVFTDTQYF. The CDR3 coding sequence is TGCGCCAGCAGCCAAGATCTGACAGTTTTCACAGATACGCAGTATTTT.

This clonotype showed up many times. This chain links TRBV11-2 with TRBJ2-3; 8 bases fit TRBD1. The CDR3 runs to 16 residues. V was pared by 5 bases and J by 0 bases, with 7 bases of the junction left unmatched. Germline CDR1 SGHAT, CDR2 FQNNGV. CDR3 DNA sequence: TGTGCCAGCAGCCGACCGGACAGGGAAAGCACAGATACGCAGTATTTT. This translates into CASSRPDRESTDTQYF.

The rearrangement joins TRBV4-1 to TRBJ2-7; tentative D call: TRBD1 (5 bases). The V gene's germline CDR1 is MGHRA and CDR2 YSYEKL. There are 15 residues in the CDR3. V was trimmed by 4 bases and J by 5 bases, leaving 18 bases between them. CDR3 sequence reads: CASSPTAPGLHEQYF. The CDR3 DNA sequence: TGCGCCAGCAGCCCGACAGCACCAGGGTTACACGAGCAGTACTTC.

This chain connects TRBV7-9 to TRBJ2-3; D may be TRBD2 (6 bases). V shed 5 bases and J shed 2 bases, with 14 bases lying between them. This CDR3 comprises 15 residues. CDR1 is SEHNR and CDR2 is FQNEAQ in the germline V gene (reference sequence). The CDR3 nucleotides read TGTGCCAGCAGCCCCCGGGAGACACTCACAGATACGCAGTATTTT. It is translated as CASSPRETLTDTQYF.

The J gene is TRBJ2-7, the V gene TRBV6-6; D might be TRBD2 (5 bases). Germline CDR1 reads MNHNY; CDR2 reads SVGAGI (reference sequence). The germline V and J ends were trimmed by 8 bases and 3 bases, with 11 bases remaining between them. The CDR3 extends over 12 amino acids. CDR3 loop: CASRGSLYEQYV. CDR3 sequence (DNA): TGTGCCAGCCGAGGGTCTCTCTACGAGCAGTACGTC.

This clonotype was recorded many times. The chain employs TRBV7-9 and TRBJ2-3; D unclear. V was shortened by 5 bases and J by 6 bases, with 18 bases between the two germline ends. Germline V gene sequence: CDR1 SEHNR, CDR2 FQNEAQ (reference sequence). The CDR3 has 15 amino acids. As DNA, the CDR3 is TGTGCCAGCAGCCGTCGACCAGACGGAACGGATACGCAGTATTTT. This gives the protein CASSRRPDGTDTQYF.

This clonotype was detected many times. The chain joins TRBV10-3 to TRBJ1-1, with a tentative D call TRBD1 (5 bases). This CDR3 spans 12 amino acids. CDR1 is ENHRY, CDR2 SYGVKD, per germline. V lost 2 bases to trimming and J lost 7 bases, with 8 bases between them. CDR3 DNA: TGTGCCATCAGTGAGGCGGGGGATGAAGCTTTCTTT. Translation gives CAISEAGDEAFF.

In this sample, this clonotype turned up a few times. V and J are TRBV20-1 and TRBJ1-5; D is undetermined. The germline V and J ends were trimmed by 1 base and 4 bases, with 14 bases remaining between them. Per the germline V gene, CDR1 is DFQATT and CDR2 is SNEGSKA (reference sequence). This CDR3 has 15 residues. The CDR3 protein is CSARALRNFNQPQHF. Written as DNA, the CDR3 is TGCAGTGCTAGAGCCCTAAGAAATTTTAATCAGCCCCAGCATTTT.

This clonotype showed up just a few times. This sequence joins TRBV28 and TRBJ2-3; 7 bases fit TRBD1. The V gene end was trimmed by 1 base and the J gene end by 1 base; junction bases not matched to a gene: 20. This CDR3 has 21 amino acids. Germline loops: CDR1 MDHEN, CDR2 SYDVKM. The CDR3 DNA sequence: TGTGCCAGCAGTTTATTGAGCCCAAGGACAGGTCGGTGGTGGGGCACAGATACGCAGTATTTT. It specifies CASSLLSPRTGRWWGTDTQYF.

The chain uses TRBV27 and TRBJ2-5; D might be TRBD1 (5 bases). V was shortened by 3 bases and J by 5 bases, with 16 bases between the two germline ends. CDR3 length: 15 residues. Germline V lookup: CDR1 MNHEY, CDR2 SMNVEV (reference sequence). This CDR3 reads CASSLSDSLGETQYF. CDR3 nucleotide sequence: TGTGCCAGCAGTTTGTCCGACAGCTTGGGGGAGACCCAGTACTTC.

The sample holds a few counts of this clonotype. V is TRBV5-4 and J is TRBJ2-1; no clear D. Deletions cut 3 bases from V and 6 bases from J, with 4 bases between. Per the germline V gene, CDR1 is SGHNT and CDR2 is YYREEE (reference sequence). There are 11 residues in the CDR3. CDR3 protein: CASSSINEQFF. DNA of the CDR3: TGTGCCAGCAGCTCGATCAATGAGCAGTTCTTC.

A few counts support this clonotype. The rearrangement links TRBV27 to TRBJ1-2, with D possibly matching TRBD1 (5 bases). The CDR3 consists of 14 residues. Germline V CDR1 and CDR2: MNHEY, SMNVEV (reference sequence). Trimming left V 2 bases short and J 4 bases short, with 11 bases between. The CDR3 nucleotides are TGTGCCAGCAGTTTACGGCCAGGGTCCTATGGCTACACCTTC. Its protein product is CASSLRPGSYGYTF.

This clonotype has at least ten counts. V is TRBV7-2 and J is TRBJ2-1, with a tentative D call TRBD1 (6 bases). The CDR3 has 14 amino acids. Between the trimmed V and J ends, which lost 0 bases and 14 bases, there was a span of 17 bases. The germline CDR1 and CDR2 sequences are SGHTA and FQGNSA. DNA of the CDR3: TGTGCCAGCAGCTTAGCGGGGGCGGAGGCTATTGAGTTCTTC. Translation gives CASSLAGAEAIEFF.